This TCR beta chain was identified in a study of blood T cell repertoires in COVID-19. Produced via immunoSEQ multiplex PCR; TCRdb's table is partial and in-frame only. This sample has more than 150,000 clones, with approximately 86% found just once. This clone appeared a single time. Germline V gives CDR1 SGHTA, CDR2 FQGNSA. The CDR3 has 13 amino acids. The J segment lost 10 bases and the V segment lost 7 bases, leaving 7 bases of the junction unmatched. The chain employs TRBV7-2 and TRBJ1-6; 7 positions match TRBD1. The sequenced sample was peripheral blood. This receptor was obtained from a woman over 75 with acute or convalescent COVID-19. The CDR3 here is CASTMTGKSPLHF. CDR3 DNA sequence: TGTGCCAGCACCATGACAGGGAAGTCACCCCTCCACTTT.